This T cell receptor (beta chain) was recorded in a study of blood T cell repertoires in COVID-19. CDR3 size: 14 residues. V was shortened by 4 bases and J by 3 bases, with 13 bases between the two germline ends. Germline V gene lookup returns CDR1 LNHDA and CDR2 SQIVND (reference sequence). The table came from immunoSEQ multiplex PCR; TCRdb's copy has only in-frame clones and leaves some out. Among roughly 150,000 clones, 88% were seen once, and the ten largest hold 28%. The clonotype comes from a human donor in a cohort sampled during active COVID-19. The sequenced sample was peripheral blood. The chain couples TRBV19 to TRBJ2-7; perhaps TRBD2 as D (6 bases). The CDR3 is CASSNSGGIYEQYF. For the CDR3, the DNA is TGTGCCAGTAGTAACAGTGGAGGGATCTACGAGCAGTACTTC.